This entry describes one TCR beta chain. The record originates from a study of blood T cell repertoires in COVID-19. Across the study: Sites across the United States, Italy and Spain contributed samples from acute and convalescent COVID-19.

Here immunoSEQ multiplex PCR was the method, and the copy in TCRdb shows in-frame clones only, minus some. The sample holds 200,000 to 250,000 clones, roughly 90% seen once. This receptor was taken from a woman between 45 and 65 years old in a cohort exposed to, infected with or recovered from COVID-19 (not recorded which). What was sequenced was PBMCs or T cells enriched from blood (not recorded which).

The CDR3 DNA reads TGTGCCAGCAGCGAGCAGGGCTCCTACGAGCAGTACTTC. It yields the protein CASSEQGSYEQYF. V and J are TRBV7-9 and TRBJ2-7, with D perhaps TRBD1 (5 bases). CDR1 is SEHNR, CDR2 FQNEAQ, per germline (reference sequence). The V and J ends lost 5 bases and 0 bases respectively, with 8 bases between them. This CDR3 has 13 amino acids.